These 27 T cell receptor beta chains came from one sample sequenced in a study of blood T cell repertoires in COVID-19. Generated by immunoSEQ multiplex PCR, the TCRdb table keeps only in-frame clones and is missing some. This table holds tens of thousands of clones, roughly 80% found once. Source material: peripheral blood. All receptors derive from a man between 65 and 85 years old with COVID-19, enrolled during active disease.

This chain connects TRBV4-1 to TRBJ1-5; D perhaps matches TRBD1 (5 bases). The V gene lost 1 base and the J gene lost 3 bases, with 10 bases spanning the gap. Germline V lookup: CDR1 MGHRA, CDR2 YSYEKL. The CDR3 contains 15 residues. The CDR3 nucleotides are TGCGCCAGCAGCCAAGGGCAGGGAAACAATCAGCCCCAGCATTTT. Translating gives CASSQGQGNNQPQHF.

J is TRBJ1-5 and V is TRBV7-2; D gene unclear. Germline CDR1 SGHTA, CDR2 FQGNSA. The CDR3 runs 14 residues. The V end lost 5 bases, the J end lost 0 bases, and 8 bases lay between the germline ends. CDR3 in DNA: TGTGCCAGCAGCCCCGAGTATAGCAATCAGCCCCAGCATTTT. Translation gives CASSPEYSNQPQHF.

This chain uses TRBV27 with TRBJ1-2; 8 bases are shared with TRBD1. J lost 2 bases, V lost 4 bases, and 9 bases had no gene match. The length of the CDR3 is 16 residues. Germline CDR1 and CDR2: MNHEY and SMNVEV (reference sequence). CDR3 region: CASSSSTGEINYGYTF. CDR3 nucleotides: TGTGCCAGCAGTTCATCGACAGGGGAGATCAACTATGGCTACACCTTC.

The chain couples TRBV5-1 to TRBJ2-1; 8 bases match TRBD2. Losses at the gene ends were 4 bases for V and 2 bases for J; bases not matched to a gene: 2. The CDR3 totals 14 residues. Germline CDR1 and CDR2: SGHRS and YFSETQ. The CDR3 spells CASSDGRAYNEQFF. Written as DNA, the CDR3 is TGCGCCAGCAGCGACGGGAGGGCCTACAATGAGCAGTTCTTC.

This clone was recorded a few times. The chain combines TRBV9 with TRBJ2-1, with 9 bases that match TRBD2. Germline-derived CDR1 and CDR2 are SGDLS and YYNGEE. CDR3 length: 17 amino acids. Losses at the gene ends were 0 bases for V and 6 bases for J; bases not matched to a gene: 10. CDR3 residues: CASSVGALLAGINEQFF. The CDR3 region has the DNA TGTGCCAGCAGCGTAGGGGCTTTGCTAGCGGGAATCAATGAGCAGTTCTTC.

V usage is TRBV5-6 and J usage is TRBJ1-2; D uncertain. Germline V CDR1 and CDR2: SGHDT, YYEEEE. The CDR3 is made up of 12 amino acids. The V gene lost 1 base and the J gene lost 4 bases, with 5 bases spanning the gap. In nucleotides, the CDR3 is TGTGCCAGCAGCTTGTCGGGCTATGGCTACACCTTC. Translation gives CASSLSGYGYTF.

The rearrangement links TRBV27 to TRBJ1-1; 10 positions agree with TRBD1. The germline CDR1 and CDR2 sequences are MNHEY and SMNVEV (reference sequence). V lost 6 bases, J lost 3 bases, and 1 base stayed unmatched. This CDR3 spans 13 amino acids. The CDR3, as DNA: TGTGCCAGCAGAGGACAGGGGGACACTGAAGCTTTCTTT. Encoded protein: CASRGQGDTEAFF.

The CDR3 bases are TGTGCCAGCAGCTTAGGACAGTGGGAGACCCAGTACTTC. This translates into CASSLGQWETQYF. This chain connects TRBV7-8 to TRBJ2-5; a possible D gene is TRBD1 (5 bases). Germline V gives CDR1 SGHVS, CDR2 FQNEAQ. The CDR3 has 13 residues. V lost 1 base to trimming and J lost 5 bases, with 8 bases between them.

The V gene is TRBV6-5, the J gene TRBJ1-1; 8 nucleotides agree with TRBD1. V lost 2 bases, J lost 1 base, and 3 bases stayed unmatched. The germline CDR1 and CDR2 sequences are MNHEY and SVGAGI. The CDR3 length is 15 residues. This CDR3 is CASSYKTGANTEAFF. CDR3 bases: TGTGCCAGCAGTTACAAGACAGGGGCGAACACTGAAGCTTTCTTT.

V is TRBV7-3 and J is TRBJ2-2; D is unresolved. The CDR3 has 16 residues. Germline V CDR1 and CDR2: SGHTA, FQGTGA. The V and J ends lost 1 base and 5 bases respectively, with 14 bases between them. The CDR3 protein is CASSLNPRHTTGELFF. The CDR3 coding sequence is TGTGCCAGCAGCTTAAACCCCCGTCACACAACCGGGGAGCTGTTTTTT.

The table lists this clone with a few counts. The chain combines TRBV5-1 with TRBJ1-3; tentatively, D is TRBD1 (5 bases). The germline V and J ends were trimmed by 1 base and 0 bases, with 11 bases remaining between them. CDR3 size: 16 residues. Germline V gene sequence: CDR1 SGHRS, CDR2 YFSETQ. CDR3 in amino acids: CASSLTGSLSGNTIYF. CDR3 DNA: TGCGCCAGCAGCTTGACAGGCAGCCTCTCTGGAAACACCATATATTTT.

This clone came up a few times. The chain couples TRBV4-1 to TRBJ1-2, with D unclear. Germline V gene lookup returns CDR1 MGHRA and CDR2 YSYEKL. The ends were cut back, 3 bases at V and 8 bases at J, with 10 bases in the middle. CDR3 length: 12 amino acids. The CDR3 reads CASSHAEGGYTF. CDR3 DNA: TGCGCCAGCAGCCATGCCGAGGGAGGCTACACCTTC.

This clone was seen only once. The chain is built from TRBV7-8 and TRBJ2-2; 11 bases are shared with TRBD2. The CDR3 contains 17 residues. The V and J ends lost 5 bases and 5 bases, in that order; junction bases with no gene match: 10. Germline CDR1 reads SGHVS; CDR2 reads FQNEAQ. CDR3 sequence reads: CASSRGGSGRVTGELFF. DNA of the CDR3: TGTGCCAGCAGCCGAGGGGGTAGCGGGAGGGTGACCGGGGAGCTGTTTTTT.

The chain is built from TRBV5-1 and TRBJ2-2, with D tentatively TRBD1 (6 bases). Trimming took off 3 bases at V and 5 bases at J, with 14 bases between the two ends. CDR3 length equals 15 residues. Germline V gene sequence: CDR1 SGHRS, CDR2 YFSETQ. The CDR3: CASSSNRVGTGELFF. Here the CDR3 DNA reads TGCGCCAGCAGCTCGAACAGGGTGGGGACCGGGGAGCTGTTTTTT.

V and J are TRBV3-1 (or the pseudogene TRBV3-2) and TRBJ2-1; D gene ambiguous. The CDR3 is 12 amino acids. V shed 2 bases and J shed 5 bases, with 4 bases lying between them. The germline gives CDR1 LGHDT, CDR2 YNNKEL (reference sequence). The CDR3 sequence is CASSQINNEQFF. CDR3 nucleotides: TGTGCCAGCAGCCAAATCAACAATGAGCAGTTCTTC.

This clone was recorded a few times. This sequence joins TRBV5-4 and TRBJ2-7; D is undetermined. The V and J ends lost 4 bases and 0 bases respectively, with 8 bases between them. This CDR3 is built from 13 residues. Per the germline V gene, CDR1 is SGHNT and CDR2 is YYREEE (reference sequence). The CDR3 DNA follows: TGTGCCAGCAGCACCCCGGGCTCCTACGAGCAGTACTTC. It codes for CASSTPGSYEQYF.

This clone was seen once. This rearrangement joins TRBV6-5 to TRBJ2-1, with D tentatively TRBD1 (6 bases). CDR1 and CDR2 from the germline V gene are MNHEY and SVGAGI. The V gene lost 6 bases and the J gene lost 6 bases, with 15 bases spanning the gap. CDR3 length: 14 residues. CDR3 DNA sequence: TGTGCCAGCAGAGTGAACGACAGGTTCAATGAGCAGTTCTTC. It specifies CASRVNDRFNEQFF.

The chain has TRBV7-9 and TRBJ2-7; D is possibly TRBD1 (5 bases). Germline values: CDR1 SEHNR, CDR2 FQNEAQ (reference sequence). CDR3 size: 13 residues. V lost 5 bases and J 9 bases, leaving 17 bases between the germline ends. The CDR3 DNA follows: TGTGCCAGCAGCCCTACCCGCCAGGGTGGGCAGTACTTC. It codes for CASSPTRQGGQYF. The full variable domain, in which reference TRBV7-9 and TRBJ2-7 provide the parts outside the CDR3, is DTGVSQNPRHKITKRGQNVTFRCDPISEHNRLYWYRQTLGQGPEFLTYFQNEAQLEKSRLLSDRFSAERPKGSFSTLEIQRTEQGDSAMYLCASSPTRQGGQYFGPGTRLTVT.

This clone occurred once. The rearrangement links TRBV6-1 to TRBJ1-2; a weak D match, TRBD1 (5 bases). CDR3 length: 13 residues. Germline V CDR1 and CDR2: MNHNS, SASEGT. V lost 2 bases and J lost 4, with 8 bases in between. The CDR3 reads CASSETGAYGYTF. Here the CDR3 DNA reads TGTGCCAGCAGTGAAACAGGAGCCTATGGCTACACCTTC.

The chain links TRBV9 to TRBJ2-2; 8 bases are a match to TRBD2. The CDR3 covers 19 residues. CDR1 SGDLS and CDR2 YYNGEE come from the germline V gene. With 0 bases clipped from V and 0 bases from J, the junction kept 10 bases outside the gene matches. The CDR3 DNA reads as TGTGCCAGCAGCGTAGTGGGTCCTAGCGGGTATTCGAACACCGGGGAGCTGTTTTTT. This codes for CASSVVGPSGYSNTGELFF.

The rearrangement links TRBV3-1 (or the pseudogene TRBV3-2) to TRBJ2-7, with 8 bases matching TRBD2. V trimming: 3 bases; J trimming: 3 bases; junction bases outside the gene matches: 1. Per germline, CDR1 LGHDT and CDR2 YNNKEL (reference sequence). This CDR3 is 13 amino acids long. The DNA of the CDR3 is TGTGCCAGCAGCCAGCGGGGGGTCTACGAGCAGTACTTC. This gives the protein CASSQRGVYEQYF.

J is TRBJ2-1 and V is TRBV4-3; 8 nucleotides agree with TRBD2. V was clipped by 4 bases and J by 7 bases; unmatched bases: 12. Germline CDR1 reads LGHNA; CDR2 reads YSLEER. The CDR3 contains 16 residues. The CDR3 sequence is CASSPAFDGRGNEQFF. The CDR3 nucleotides read TGCGCCAGCAGCCCAGCATTTGACGGGAGGGGGAATGAGCAGTTCTTC.

This sequence joins TRBV10-3 and TRBJ2-1; 9 bases align to TRBD2. Germline values: CDR1 ENHRY, CDR2 SYGVKD. V trimming: 11 bases; J trimming: 4 bases; junction bases outside the gene matches: 12. This CDR3 is built from 15 residues. The CDR3 sequence is CAVKSGRTIYNEQFF. In DNA form, the CDR3 reads TGTGCCGTCAAAAGCGGGAGGACGATATACAATGAGCAGTTCTTC.

This clone was picked up one time. The J gene is TRBJ1-2, the V gene TRBV18, with D possibly matching TRBD1 (6 bases). The V and J ends lost 3 bases and 7 bases respectively, with 15 bases between them. Germline CDR1 is KGHSH and CDR2 is LQKENI. CDR3 length: 14 amino acids. The CDR3 coding sequence is TGTGCCAGCTCACCGGGATCTGGGGGCTTTGGCTACACCTTC. Its protein product is CASSPGSGGFGYTF.

This chain uses TRBV4-2 with TRBJ1-3; 7 nucleotides agree with TRBD1. The ends lost 0 bases at V and 6 bases at J; junction bases unmatched: 5. The CDR3 has 15 residues. Germline CDR1 reads LGHNA; CDR2 reads YNFKEQ. The CDR3 is CASSQDRTGQNTIYF. The CDR3 DNA reads as TGTGCCAGCAGCCAAGATAGGACAGGCCAAAACACCATATATTTT.

V is TRBV3-1 (or the pseudogene TRBV3-2) and J is TRBJ1-2; tentatively, D is TRBD1 (6 bases). V dropped 4 bases and J dropped 5 bases, with 11 bases sitting between them. The CDR3 contains 13 residues. In germline, CDR1 is LGHDT, CDR2 YNNKEL (reference sequence). The CDR3 bases are TGTGCCAGCAGCCCTGACAGGTATTATGGCTACACCTTC. As protein: CASSPDRYYGYTF.

The chain is built from TRBV3-1 (or the pseudogene TRBV3-2) and TRBJ2-3; TRBD2 is a possible D gene (5 bases). The V and J ends lost 0 bases and 2 bases respectively, with 15 bases between them. There are 17 residues in the CDR3. Germline CDR1 LGHDT, CDR2 YNNKEL (reference sequence). CDR3: CASSQEIHAGNTDTQYF. DNA for the CDR3: TGTGCCAGCAGCCAAGAAATCCATGCCGGGAACACAGATACGCAGTATTTT.